These 2 T cell receptor beta chains were sequenced from one sample in a study of T cell repertoires in cytomegalovirus infection. TCRdb re-called the reads through MiXCR, storing one row per CDR3 protein. The sample has hundreds of thousands of distinct CDR3 sequences, 20% to 25% seen once; the top ten hold around 7.6%. The sample was CD8+ T cells from PBMCs. The receptors derive from a human donor in good health (CMV status not recorded). Some clones in this sample may be carry-over from other donors' samples.

This clonotype has a handful of counts. A junction boundary mismatches the germline segment, possibly from a read error. This chain links TRBV10-3 with TRBJ1-1; D is perhaps TRBD1 (5 bases). Germline V gene data show CDR1 as ENHRY and CDR2 as SYGVKD. This CDR3 has 12 residues. The CDR3 DNA reads TGTGCCGTCAGGGAGAGGGACACTGAAGCTTTCTTT. This codes for CAVRERDTEAFF.

On this clonotype itself: An end of the junction does not agree with germline; a read error may underlie this. The chain uses TRBV7-6 and TRBJ2-3; tentative D call: TRBD2 (5 bases). The germline gives CDR1 SGHVS, CDR2 FNYEAQ. The CDR3 runs to 15 residues. The CDR3 DNA follows: TGTGCCAGCAGCTTATTCCTAGCTCCCACAGATGCGCAGTATTTT. Encoded protein: CASSLFLAPTDAQYF.